These 10 T cell receptor beta chains share one sample of origin, sequenced in a study of shared clonotypes between healthy human individuals. This table comes from immunoSEQ multiplex PCR, and its TCRdb copy is limited to in-frame clones, with some not included. Among 450,000 to 500,000 clones listed, roughly 80% were seen once. The specimen was PBMCs. The receptors come from a woman aged 40 to 55 in good health. Some clones in this sample may be carry-over from other donors' samples.

Turning to this clone: Different DNA sequences within this sample yield the same CDR3. The rearrangement links TRBV27 to TRBJ2-3; no clear D. CDR3 length equals 14 residues. Germline CDR1 is MNHEY and CDR2 is SMNVEV (reference sequence). V shed 2 bases and J shed 0 bases, with 6 bases lying between them. The CDR3 reads CASSLILSTDTQYF. CDR3 nucleotides: TGTGCCAGCAGTTTAATCCTCAGCACAGATACGCAGTATTTT.

The chain is built from TRBV27 and TRBJ2-5, with TRBD1 matching over 10 bases. The CDR3 has 15 residues. Looked up from germline, CDR1 is MNHEY and CDR2 is SMNVEV (reference sequence). Trimming at V came to 6 bases and at J to 4 bases, leaving 8 bases not matched to a gene. The CDR3 region is CASSPDRGRPETQYF. The CDR3 DNA follows: TGTGCCAGCAGCCCCGACAGGGGGCGCCCAGAGACCCAGTACTTC.

This clone was found once. The rearrangement uses TRBV5-1 and TRBJ2-3, with D possibly TRBD1 on 6 matching bases. Germline CDR1 SGHRS, CDR2 YFSETQ. V dropped 0 bases and J dropped 6 bases, with 14 bases sitting between them. CDR3 length: 15 amino acids. DNA for the CDR3: TGCGCCAGCAGCTTGGATGGGCTGGGGGCCGATACGCAGTATTTT. It yields the protein CASSLDGLGADTQYF. Drawing the rest from reference TRBV5-1 and TRBJ2-3, the complete variable domain is KAGVTQTPRYLIKTRGQQVTLSCSPISGHRSVSWYQQTPGQGLQFLFEYFSETQRNKGNFPGRFSGRQFSNSRSEMNVSTLELGDSALYLCASSLDGLGADTQYFGPGTRLTVL.

The genes are TRBV5-6 and TRBJ1-2; D perhaps matches TRBD1 (6 bases). The CDR3 length is 16 residues. V was cut by 2 bases and J by 4 bases, with 18 bases left in between. Per germline, CDR1 SGHDT and CDR2 YYEEEE. The DNA for the CDR3 is TGTGCCAGCAGCTTCCTAAGTTCCGGGGGCTTCTATGGCTACACCTTC. Amino acids: CASSFLSSGGFYGYTF.

The chain couples TRBV18 to TRBJ1-1, with TRBD1 as a possible D gene (6 bases). This CDR3 comprises 15 residues. Trimming pared 0 bases from V and 2 bases from J, leaving 10 bases between. CDR1 and CDR2 (germline): KGHSH, LQKENI. The CDR3 region is CASSPPWGHNTEAFF. The CDR3, as DNA: TGTGCCAGCTCACCACCGTGGGGACATAACACTGAAGCTTTCTTT.

The chain couples TRBV5-6 to TRBJ1-1; no clear D gene. CDR3 length: 13 residues. With 4 bases removed from V and 8 bases from J, the gap between germline ends came to 15 bases. Looked up from germline, CDR1 is SGHDT and CDR2 is YYEEEE. CDR3 DNA: TGTGCCAGCAGCCGAGACAAAATTGGGGAAGCTTTCTTT. Residues: CASSRDKIGEAFF. Full variable domain (rest looked up from reference TRBV5-6 and TRBJ1-1): DAGVTQSPTHLIKTRGQQVTLRCSPKSGHDTVSWYQQALGQGPQFIFQYYEEEERQRGNFPDRFSGHQFPNYSSELNVNALLLGDSALYLCASSRDKIGEAFFGQGTRLTVV.

Worth noting for this clone: A far more abundant clone sits one base away, making this likely a read error. The chain couples TRBV6-1 to TRBJ1-1; D may be TRBD1 (5 bases). This CDR3 has 13 residues. CDR1 is MNHNS and CDR2 is SASEGT in the germline V gene. The CDR3 bases are TGTGCCAGCAGGGACACGGGAGGCACTGAATCTTTCTTT. It yields the protein CASRDTGGTESFF.

The chain employs TRBV27 and TRBJ2-7; 9 nucleotides align to TRBD1. With 11 bases clipped from V and 7 bases from J, the junction kept 15 bases outside the gene matches. The CDR3 consists of 14 residues. Germline loops: CDR1 MNHEY, CDR2 SMNVEV (reference sequence). The CDR3 DNA sequence: TGTGCCTCATCCCCTACAGGGGGCGTGGGGGAGCAGTACTTC. It specifies CASSPTGGVGEQYF.

Written as DNA, the CDR3 is TGTGCCAGCAGCTCCCGTCGGCGGAACACGGGTCCCGGGGAGCTGTTTTTT. It codes for CASSSRRRNTGPGELFF. The chain recombines TRBV7-2 with TRBJ2-2, with unresolved D. V lost 4 bases to trimming and J lost 6 bases, with 21 bases between them. This CDR3 is 17 amino acids long. Germline V gene lookup returns CDR1 SGHTA and CDR2 FQGNSA.

The chain carries TRBV30 and TRBJ2-7; D is unclear. The CDR3 has 17 residues. Germline CDR1 is GTSNPN and CDR2 is SVGIG (reference sequence). Trimming took 3 bases from V and 5 from J, leaving 26 bases between them. The CDR3 coding sequence is TGTGCCTGGAGCTATAATGTATTACGGACCCGATCCCACGAGCAGTACTTC. Amino acids: CAWSYNVLRTRSHEQYF.